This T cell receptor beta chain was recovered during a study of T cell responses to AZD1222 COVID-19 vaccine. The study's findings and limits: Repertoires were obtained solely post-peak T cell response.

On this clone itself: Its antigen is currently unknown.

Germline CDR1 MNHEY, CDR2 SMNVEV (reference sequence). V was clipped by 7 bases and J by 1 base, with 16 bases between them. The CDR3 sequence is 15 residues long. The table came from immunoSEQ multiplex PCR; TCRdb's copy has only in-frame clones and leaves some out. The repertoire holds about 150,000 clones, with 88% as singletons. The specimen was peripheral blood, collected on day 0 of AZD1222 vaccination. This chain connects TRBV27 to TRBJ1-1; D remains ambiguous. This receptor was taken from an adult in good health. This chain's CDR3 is CASTLIFGSNTEAFF. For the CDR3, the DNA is TGTGCCAGCACCCTCATTTTTGGCTCGAACACTGAAGCTTTCTTT.